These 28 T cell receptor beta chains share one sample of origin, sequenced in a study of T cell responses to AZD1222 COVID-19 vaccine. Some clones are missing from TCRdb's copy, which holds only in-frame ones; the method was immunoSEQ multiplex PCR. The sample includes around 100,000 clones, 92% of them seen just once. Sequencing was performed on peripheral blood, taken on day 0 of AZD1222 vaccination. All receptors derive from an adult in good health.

The DNA for the CDR3 is TGTGCCAGCAGTGTCGAAGGGCGGGGCACAGATACGCAGTATTTT. Translation: CASSVEGRGTDTQYF. The rearrangement uses TRBV6-4 and TRBJ2-3; D possibly corresponds to TRBD2 (5 bases). Germline lookup yields CDR1 MRHNA and CDR2 SNTAGT. This CDR3 comprises 15 residues. V gave up 4 bases and J gave up 1 base, with 12 bases separating them.

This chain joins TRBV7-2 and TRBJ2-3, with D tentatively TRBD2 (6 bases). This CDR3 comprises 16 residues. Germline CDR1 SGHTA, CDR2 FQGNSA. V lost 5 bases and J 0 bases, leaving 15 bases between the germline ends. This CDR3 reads CASSRHPGLSTDTQYF. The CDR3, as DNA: TGTGCCAGCAGCCGGCACCCGGGACTTAGCACAGATACGCAGTATTTT.

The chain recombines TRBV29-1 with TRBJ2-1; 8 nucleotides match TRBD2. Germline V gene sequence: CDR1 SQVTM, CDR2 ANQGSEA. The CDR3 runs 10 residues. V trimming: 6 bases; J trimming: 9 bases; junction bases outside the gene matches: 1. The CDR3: CSVAGVEQFF. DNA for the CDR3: TGCAGCGTAGCGGGAGTTGAGCAGTTCTTC.

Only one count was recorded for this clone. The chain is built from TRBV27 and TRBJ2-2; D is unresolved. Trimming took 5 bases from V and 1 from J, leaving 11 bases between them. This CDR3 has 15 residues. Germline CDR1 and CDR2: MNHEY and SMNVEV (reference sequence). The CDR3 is CASSLDPVNTGELFF. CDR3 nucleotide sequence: TGTGCCAGCAGTCTAGATCCTGTGAACACCGGGGAGCTGTTTTTT.

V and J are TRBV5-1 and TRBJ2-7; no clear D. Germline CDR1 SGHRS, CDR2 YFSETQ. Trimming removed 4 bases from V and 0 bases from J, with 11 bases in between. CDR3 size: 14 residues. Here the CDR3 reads CASSPIPSSYEQYF. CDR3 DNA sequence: TGCGCCAGCAGCCCTATCCCCAGCTCCTACGAGCAGTACTTC.

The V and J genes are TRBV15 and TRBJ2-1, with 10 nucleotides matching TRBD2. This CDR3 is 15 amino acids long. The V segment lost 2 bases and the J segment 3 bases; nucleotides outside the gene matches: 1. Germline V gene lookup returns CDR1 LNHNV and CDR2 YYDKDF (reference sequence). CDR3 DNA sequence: TGTGCCACCAGCAGACTAGCGGGGGTCTACAATGAGCAGTTCTTC. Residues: CATSRLAGVYNEQFF. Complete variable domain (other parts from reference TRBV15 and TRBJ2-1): DAMVIQNPRYQVTQFGKPVTLSCSQTLNHNVMYWYQQKSSQAPKLLFHYYDKDFNNEADTPDNFQSRRPNTSFCFLDIRSPGLGDTAMYLCATSRLAGVYNEQFFGPGTRLTVL.

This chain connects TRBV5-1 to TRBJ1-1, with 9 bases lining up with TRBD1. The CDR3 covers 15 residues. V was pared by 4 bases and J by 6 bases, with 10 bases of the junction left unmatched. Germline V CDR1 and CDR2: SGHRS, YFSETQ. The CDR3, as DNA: TGCGCCAGCAGCGAGAGGACAGGGGTAACGCCTGAAGCTTTCTTT. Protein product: CASSERTGVTPEAFF.

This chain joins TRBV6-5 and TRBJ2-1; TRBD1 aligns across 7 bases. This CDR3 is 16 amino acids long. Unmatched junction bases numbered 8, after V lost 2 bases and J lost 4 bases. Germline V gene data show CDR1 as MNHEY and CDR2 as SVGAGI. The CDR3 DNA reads TGTGCCAGCAGTTACGAGGGACAGTCAAAATACAATGAGCAGTTCTTC. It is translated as CASSYEGQSKYNEQFF.

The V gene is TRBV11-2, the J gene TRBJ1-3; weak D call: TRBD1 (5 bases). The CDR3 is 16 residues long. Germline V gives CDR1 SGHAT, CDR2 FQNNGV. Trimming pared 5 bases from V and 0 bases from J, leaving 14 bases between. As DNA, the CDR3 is TGTGCCAGCAGCCCGGGACGGGGAAGCTCTGGAAACACCATATATTTT. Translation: CASSPGRGSSGNTIYF.

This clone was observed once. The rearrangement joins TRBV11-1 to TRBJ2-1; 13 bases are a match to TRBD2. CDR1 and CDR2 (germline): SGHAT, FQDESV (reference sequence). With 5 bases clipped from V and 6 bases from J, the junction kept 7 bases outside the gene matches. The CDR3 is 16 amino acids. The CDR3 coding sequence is TGTGCCAGCAGCAGTCGACTAGCGGGGGGCTTCAATGAGCAGTTCTTC. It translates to CASSSRLAGGFNEQFF.

CDR3: CASSPRMDEQFF. The CDR3 DNA sequence: TGTGCCAGCTCACCACGGATGGATGAGCAGTTCTTC. The genes are TRBV18 and TRBJ2-1; D is unresolved. The V end was cut by 1 base, the J end by 8 bases, with 6 bases between. Germline-derived CDR1 and CDR2 are KGHSH and LQKENI. This CDR3 comprises 12 residues.

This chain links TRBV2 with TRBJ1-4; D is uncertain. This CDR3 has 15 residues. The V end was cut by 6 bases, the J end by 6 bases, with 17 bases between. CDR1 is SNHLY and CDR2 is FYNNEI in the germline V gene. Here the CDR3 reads CASSLGHPLDEKLFF. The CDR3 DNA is TGTGCCAGCAGCCTAGGTCACCCCTTAGATGAAAAACTGTTTTTT.

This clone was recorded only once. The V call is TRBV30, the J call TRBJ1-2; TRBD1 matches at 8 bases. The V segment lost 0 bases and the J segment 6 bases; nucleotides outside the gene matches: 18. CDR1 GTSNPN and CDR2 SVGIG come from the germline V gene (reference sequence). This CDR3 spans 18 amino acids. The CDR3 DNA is TGTGCCTGGAGTGTACCAACAGGGGGTGAACATTGGGCCCATGGCTACACCTTC. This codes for CAWSVPTGGEHWAHGYTF.

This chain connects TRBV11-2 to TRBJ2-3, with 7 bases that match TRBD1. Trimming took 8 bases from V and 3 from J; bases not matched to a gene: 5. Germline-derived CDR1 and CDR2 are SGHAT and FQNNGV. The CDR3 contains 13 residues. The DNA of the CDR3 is TGTGCCAGCGACAGGGATTCTACAGATACGCAGTATTTT. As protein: CASDRDSTDTQYF.

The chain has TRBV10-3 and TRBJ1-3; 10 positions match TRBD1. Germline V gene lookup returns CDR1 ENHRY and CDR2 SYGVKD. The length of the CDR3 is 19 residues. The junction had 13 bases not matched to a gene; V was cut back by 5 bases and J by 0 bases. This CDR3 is CAISLSGTGVRDSGNTIYF. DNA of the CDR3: TGTGCCATCAGTCTATCAGGGACAGGGGTGCGGGACTCTGGAAACACCATATATTTT.

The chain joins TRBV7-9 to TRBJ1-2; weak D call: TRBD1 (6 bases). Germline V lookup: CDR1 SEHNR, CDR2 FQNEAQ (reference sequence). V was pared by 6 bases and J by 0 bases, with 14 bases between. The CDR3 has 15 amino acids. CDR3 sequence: CASSSDSSANYGYTF. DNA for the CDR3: TGTGCCAGCAGTTCGGACAGCTCAGCTAACTATGGCTACACCTTC.

The CDR3 spells CASSEGDTYEQYF. CDR3 DNA: TGTGCCAGCAGTGAGGGGGACACCTACGAGCAGTACTTC. The chain links TRBV25-1 to TRBJ2-7; TRBD1 is a possible D gene (6 bases). V was cut by 3 bases and J by 2 bases, with 8 bases left in between. CDR1 is MGHDK and CDR2 is SYGVNS in the germline V gene. CDR3 length equals 13 residues.

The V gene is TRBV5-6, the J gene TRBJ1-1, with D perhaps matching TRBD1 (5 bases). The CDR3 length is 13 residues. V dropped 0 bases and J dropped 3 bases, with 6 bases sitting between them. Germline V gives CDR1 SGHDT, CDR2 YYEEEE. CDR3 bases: TGTGCCAGCAGCTTGGTAGGGGACACTGAAGCTTTCTTT. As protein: CASSLVGDTEAFF.

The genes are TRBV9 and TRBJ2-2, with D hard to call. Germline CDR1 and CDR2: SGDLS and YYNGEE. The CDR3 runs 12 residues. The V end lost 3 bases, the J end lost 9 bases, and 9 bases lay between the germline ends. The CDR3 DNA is TGTGCCAGCAGCGCTCGGAGCCGGGAGCTGTTTTTT. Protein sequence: CASSARSRELFF.

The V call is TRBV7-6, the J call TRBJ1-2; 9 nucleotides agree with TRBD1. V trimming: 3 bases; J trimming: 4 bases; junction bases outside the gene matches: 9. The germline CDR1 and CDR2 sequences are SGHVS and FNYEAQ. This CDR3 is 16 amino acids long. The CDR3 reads CASSLGQGSRSYGYTF. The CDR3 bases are TGTGCCAGCAGCTTGGGACAGGGCAGTAGGAGCTATGGCTACACCTTC.

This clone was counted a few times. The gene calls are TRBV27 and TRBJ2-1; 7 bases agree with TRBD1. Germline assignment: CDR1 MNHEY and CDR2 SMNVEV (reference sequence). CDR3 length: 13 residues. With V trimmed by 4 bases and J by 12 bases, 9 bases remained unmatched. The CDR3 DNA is TGTGCCAGCAGTTATTCGCAGGGGGTAGGGCAGTTCTTC. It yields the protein CASSYSQGVGQFF.

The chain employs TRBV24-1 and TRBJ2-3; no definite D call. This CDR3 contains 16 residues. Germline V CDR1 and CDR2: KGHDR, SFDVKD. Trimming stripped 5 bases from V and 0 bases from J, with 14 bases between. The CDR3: CATSAQVAASTDTQYF. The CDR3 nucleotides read TGTGCCACCAGTGCTCAGGTTGCCGCTAGCACAGATACGCAGTATTTT.

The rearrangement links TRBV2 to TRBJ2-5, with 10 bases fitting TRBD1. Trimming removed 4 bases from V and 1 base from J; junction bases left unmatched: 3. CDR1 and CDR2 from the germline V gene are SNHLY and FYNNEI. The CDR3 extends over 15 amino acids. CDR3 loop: CASSGGTGVQETQYF. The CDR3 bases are TGTGCCAGCAGTGGTGGGACAGGGGTCCAAGAGACCCAGTACTTC.

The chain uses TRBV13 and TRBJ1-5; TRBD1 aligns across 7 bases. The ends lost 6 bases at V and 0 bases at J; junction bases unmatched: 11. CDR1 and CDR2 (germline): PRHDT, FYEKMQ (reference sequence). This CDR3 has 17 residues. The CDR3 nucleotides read TGTGCCAGCAGTTGGGACAGAGAAGACCCTAGCAATCAGCCCCAGCATTTT. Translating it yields CASSWDREDPSNQPQHF.

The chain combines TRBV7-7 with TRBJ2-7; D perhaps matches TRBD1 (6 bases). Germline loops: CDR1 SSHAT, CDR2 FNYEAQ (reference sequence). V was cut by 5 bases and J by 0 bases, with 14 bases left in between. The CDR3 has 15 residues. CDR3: CASSPTLGASYEQYF. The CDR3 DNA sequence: TGTGCCAGCAGCCCCACCCTGGGGGCCTCCTACGAGCAGTACTTC.

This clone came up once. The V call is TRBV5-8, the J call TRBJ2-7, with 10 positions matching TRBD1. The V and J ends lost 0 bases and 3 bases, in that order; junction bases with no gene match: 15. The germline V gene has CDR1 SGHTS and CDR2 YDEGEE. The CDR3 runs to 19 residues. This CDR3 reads CASSLADRGRPGGYYEQYF. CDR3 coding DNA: TGTGCCAGCAGCTTGGCCGACAGGGGGCGGCCTGGGGGATACTACGAGCAGTACTTC.

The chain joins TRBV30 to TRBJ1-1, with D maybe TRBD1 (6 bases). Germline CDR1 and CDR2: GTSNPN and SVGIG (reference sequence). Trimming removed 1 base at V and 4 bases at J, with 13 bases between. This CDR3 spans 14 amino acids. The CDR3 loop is CAWSDTGTPTEAFF. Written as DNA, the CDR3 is TGTGCCTGGAGTGATACAGGGACCCCCACTGAAGCTTTCTTT.

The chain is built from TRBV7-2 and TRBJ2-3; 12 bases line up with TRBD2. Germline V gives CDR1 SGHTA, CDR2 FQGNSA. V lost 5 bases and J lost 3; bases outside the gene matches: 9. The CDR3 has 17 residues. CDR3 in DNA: TGTGCCAGCAGCCCCCGACTAGCGGGGGTAGGAACAGATACGCAGTATTTT. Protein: CASSPRLAGVGTDTQYF.